This record covers a single TCR beta chain. The CDR3 contains 11 residues. CDR1 DFQATT and CDR2 SNEGSKA come from the germline V gene (reference sequence). The V end lost 7 bases, the J end lost 5 bases, and 10 bases lay between the germline ends. The assay was immunoSEQ multiplex PCR, and TCRdb's table has in-frame clones only and misses some. The table shows some 290,000 clones, with nearly 90% occurring only once. This sample was included in a study of blood T cell repertoires in COVID-19. About the study: Sources were T cells, B-cell-depleted T cells, or PBMCs; the material itself was cDNA or gDNA.

Sequencing was performed on peripheral blood. The chain recombines TRBV20-1 with TRBJ2-3, with TRBD1 as a possible D gene (6 bases). This receptor was identified in a woman aged 25-40 years with COVID-19, enrolled during active disease. CDR3 amino acids: CSVVGGDTQYF. DNA of the CDR3: TGCAGTGTGGTAGGGGGAGATACGCAGTATTTT.